What follows is one T cell receptor beta chain and its context. Antigen: not known. The sample is drawn from a study of shared clonotypes between healthy human individuals. The CDR3 totals 13 residues. In germline, CDR1 is SGHDT, CDR2 YYEEEE. The V end was cut by 4 bases, the J end by 11 bases, with 18 bases between. Deep-level running was used for the assay. Replicate PCRs run on unsorted PBMC used around 330 ng DNA, which was approximately 30,000 T cell genomes. TCRdb's table, derived via immunoSEQ multiplex PCR, lists solely in-frame clones and lacks some. The data contain around 480,000 clones, approximately 79% of them singletons. The study's findings and limits: Measured sharing among donors was expected to vary with sequencing depth.

The chain joins TRBV5-6 to TRBJ1-1; D remains ambiguous. Source material: PBMCs. This receptor was identified in a middle-aged woman in good health. Some clones in this sample may be carry-over from other donors' samples. CDR3 nucleotide sequence: TGTGCCAGCAGCCGAGGACCCCCCAATAGGGCTTTCTTT. This encodes CASSRGPPNRAFF.